The clone carrying this T cell receptor beta chain was seen a few times. The antigen is unknown. Amplification of TCR alpha and beta CDR3 regions from RNA used iRepertoire nested multiplex PCR. One-step reverse transcription and amplification started from approximately 100-400 ng of tissue mRNA or PBMC total RNA. TCRdb redid the calling of the multiplex PCR reads with MiXCR, one entry per CDR3 protein. The sample records 150,000 to 200,000 distinct CDR3 sequences, over 40% being singletons. The source of the sample is a study of glioma-infiltrating T cells. Findings and caveats of the study: Tissue-blood divergence was below expectation in non-neoplastic patients, above in gliomas. CDR3 overlap between tissue and blood was very small.

The sequencing sample was made of glioma tissue, nonneoplastic brain tissue, or PBMCs (not recorded which). This sequence originates from a human donor with low-grade glioma or glioblastoma, undergoing nonglioma brain surgery, or in good health (not recorded which).

As DNA, the CDR3 is TGTGCCAGCAGGTGGAATAACAGGGAAGGAAGAGCTTTCTTT. Protein product: CASRWNNREGRAFF. The chain combines TRBV3-1 with TRBJ1-1, with a possible D match to TRBD1 (6 bases). This CDR3 is 14 amino acids long. V gave up 6 bases and J gave up 10 bases, with 21 bases separating them. Looked up from germline, CDR1 is LGHDT and CDR2 is YNNKEL (reference sequence).